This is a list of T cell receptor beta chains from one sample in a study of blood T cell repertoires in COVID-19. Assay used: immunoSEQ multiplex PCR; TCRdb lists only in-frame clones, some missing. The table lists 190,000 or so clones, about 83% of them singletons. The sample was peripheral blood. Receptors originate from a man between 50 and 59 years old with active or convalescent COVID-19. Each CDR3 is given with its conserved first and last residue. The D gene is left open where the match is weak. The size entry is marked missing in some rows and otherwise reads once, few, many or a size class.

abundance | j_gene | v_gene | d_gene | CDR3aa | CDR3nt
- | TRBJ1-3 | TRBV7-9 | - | CASTRSPGNTIYF | TGTGCCAGCACCCGTAGTCCTGGAAACACCATATATTTT
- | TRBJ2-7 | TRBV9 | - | CAAERRELNEQYF | TGTGCCGCCGAACGGCGGGAACTCAACGAGCAGTACTTC
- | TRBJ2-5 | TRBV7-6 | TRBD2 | CASSLMSGAQETQYF | TGTGCCAGCAGCTTGATGAGCGGGGCACAAGAGACCCAGTACTTC
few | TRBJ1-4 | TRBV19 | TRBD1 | CASSTSPGPGQAEKLFF | TGTGCCAGTAGTACCTCACCCGGGCCGGGACAGGCGGAAAAACTGTTTTTT
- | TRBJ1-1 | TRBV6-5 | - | CASSYWQDDTEAFF | TGTGCCAGCAGTTACTGGCAGGATGACACTGAAGCTTTCTTT
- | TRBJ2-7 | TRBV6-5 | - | CASTKPGDYYEQYF | TGTGCCAGCACTAAACCAGGGGACTACTACGAGCAGTACTTC
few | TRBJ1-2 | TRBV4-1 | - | CASSQDVGNRYGYTF | TGCGCCAGCAGCCAAGATGTCGGGAATCGGTATGGCTACACCTTC
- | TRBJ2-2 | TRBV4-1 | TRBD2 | CASSQETSAGGPGTGELFF | TGCGCCAGCAGCCAAGAAACCAGTGCGGGAGGGCCCGGCACCGGGGAGCTGTTTTTT
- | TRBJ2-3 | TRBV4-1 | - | CASSQDSGGTDTQYF | TGCGCCAGCAGCCAAGACTCGGGGGGCACAGATACGCAGTATTTT
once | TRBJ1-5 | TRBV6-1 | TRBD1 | CASSDRDRGLRQPQHF | TGTGCCAGCAGTGATCGGGACAGGGGGCTTCGACAGCCCCAGCATTTT
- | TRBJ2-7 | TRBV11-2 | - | CASRTPAEEGEQYF | TGTGCCAGCAGAACCCCCGCGGAGGAGGGCGAGCAGTACTTC
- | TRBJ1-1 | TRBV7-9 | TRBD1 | CASTRQGAIAEAFF | TGTGCCAGCACCAGACAGGGGGCTATCGCTGAAGCTTTCTTT
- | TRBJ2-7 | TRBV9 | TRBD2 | CASSLGASGGYEQYF | TGTGCCAGCAGCCTCGGGGCTAGCGGGGGGTACGAGCAGTACTTC